Shown below are 25 T cell receptor beta chains from a single sample sequenced in a study of lymphopenia after photon versus proton radiotherapy. Measured with immunoSEQ multiplex PCR; TCRdb has only the in-frame clones, and not every one. The data hold 53,000 or so clones, with around four fifths observed a single time. The source material was peripheral blood, sampled from a patient treated with photon-based radiotherapy. The receptors here all came from a man in his forties or fifties with gastric cancer.

The V and J genes are TRBV28 and TRBJ2-5; 7 bases agree with TRBD2. Germline CDR1 reads MDHEN; CDR2 reads SYDVKM. The CDR3 runs 17 residues. V gave up 3 bases and J gave up 2 bases; unmatched junction bases: 12. CDR3 amino acids: CASSFRTSWGSQETQYF. CDR3 sequence (DNA): TGTGCCAGCAGTTTCCGGACTAGTTGGGGGTCACAAGAGACCCAGTACTTC.

The V gene is TRBV25-1, the J gene TRBJ2-6; maybe TRBD1 (5 bases). Germline V gene lookup returns CDR1 MGHDK and CDR2 SYGVNS. This CDR3 is built from 16 residues. The V and J ends lost 5 bases and 0 bases respectively, with 11 bases between them. The CDR3 nucleotides are TGTGCCAGCAGTAAGGACATCCCCTCTGGGGCCAACGTCCTGACTTTC. It codes for CASSKDIPSGANVLTF.

The V gene is TRBV6-5, the J gene TRBJ1-1; 9 bases are shared with TRBD1. Germline CDR1 MNHEY, CDR2 SVGAGI. V dropped 2 bases and J dropped 4; count of bases not matched to a gene: 2. This CDR3 contains 14 residues. The CDR3 coding sequence is TGTGCCAGCAGTTACGGGACAGGGAGCACTGAAGCTTTCTTT. Translated: CASSYGTGSTEAFF.

The gene calls are TRBV7-6 and TRBJ2-1, with 10 bases that match TRBD2. The CDR3 runs 15 residues. CDR1 is SGHVS, CDR2 FNYEAQ, per germline. V trimming: 5 bases; J trimming: 2 bases; junction bases outside the gene matches: 3. The CDR3 nucleotides read TGTGCCAGCAGCCCCACTAGCGGGGCCTACAATGAGCAGTTCTTC. Its protein product is CASSPTSGAYNEQFF.

V usage is TRBV5-1 and J usage is TRBJ1-1; D call uncertain. This CDR3 region has 15 residues. V was trimmed by 4 bases and J by 5 bases, leaving 18 bases between them. In germline, CDR1 is SGHRS, CDR2 YFSETQ. The DNA of the CDR3 is TGCGCCAGCAGCCCCCCGGATGGCTTATGGACTGAAGCTTTCTTT. Its translation: CASSPPDGLWTEAFF.

V usage is TRBV7-2 and J usage is TRBJ1-3, with TRBD1 matching over 8 bases. V was pared by 5 bases and J by 0 bases, with 6 bases of the junction left unmatched. Looked up from germline, CDR1 is SGHTA and CDR2 is FQGNSA. This CDR3 comprises 16 residues. In nucleotides, the CDR3 is TGTGCCAGCAGCGGAAGGACAGGGCTCTCTGGAAACACCATATATTTT. This translates into CASSGRTGLSGNTIYF.

This clone was counted at least ten times. J is TRBJ1-5 and V is TRBV29-1, with no clear D. The CDR3 extends over 12 amino acids. Deletions cut 4 bases from V and 3 bases from J, with 7 bases between. Germline CDR1 and CDR2: SQVTM and ANQGSEA. The CDR3 nucleotides read TGCAGCGTTGCGGGGAACAATCAGCCCCAGCATTTT. Its protein is CSVAGNNQPQHF.

In nucleotides, the CDR3 is TGCGCCAGCAGCCGGGGGGGACTAGTAGCTGGGGCCAACGTCCTGACTTTC. Protein product: CASSRGGLVAGANVLTF. The chain couples TRBV4-1 to TRBJ2-6, with 8 nucleotides matching TRBD2. Trimming took 4 bases from V and 2 from J; bases not matched to a gene: 7. This CDR3 contains 17 residues. CDR1 is MGHRA, CDR2 YSYEKL, per germline.

This chain uses TRBV7-9 with TRBJ2-5; D possibly corresponds to TRBD1 (6 bases). The last part of the DNA fits TRBJ2-7 better; the J call may be wrong. CDR3 length equals 15 residues. Germline values: CDR1 SEHNR, CDR2 FQNEAQ (reference sequence). The chain's CDR3 is CASSDQGGSPYEQYF. The CDR3 DNA follows: TGTGCCAGCAGCGACCAAGGGGGATCCCCCTACGAGCAGTACTTC.

This clone was detected only a few times. The genes are TRBV6-6 and TRBJ1-5, with a tentative D call TRBD1 (6 bases). CDR1 is MNHNY and CDR2 is SVGAGI in the germline V gene (reference sequence). CDR3 length: 13 amino acids. V was shortened by 5 bases and J by 2 bases, with 7 bases between the two germline ends. The CDR3 is CASSRQGNQPQHF. DNA for the CDR3: TGTGCCAGCAGTAGACAGGGCAATCAGCCCCAGCATTTT.

The rearrangement joins TRBV28 to TRBJ1-1, with D unresolved. Trimming pared 4 bases from V and 11 bases from J, leaving 11 bases between. This CDR3 has 11 residues. The germline V gene has CDR1 MDHEN and CDR2 SYDVKM. CDR3 sequence reads: CASSSVLGAFF. DNA for the CDR3: TGTGCCAGCAGTTCGGTCCTGGGGGCTTTCTTT.

The chain combines TRBV2 with TRBJ2-5; 9 bases agree with TRBD1. V trimming: 7 bases; J trimming: 5 bases; junction bases outside the gene matches: 11. The CDR3 contains 15 residues. CDR1 is SNHLY and CDR2 is FYNNEI in the germline V gene. The CDR3 protein is CASTQNTGGDETQYF. CDR3 DNA sequence: TGTGCCAGCACCCAAAACACAGGGGGCGACGAGACCCAGTACTTC.

The chain combines TRBV19 with TRBJ2-1, with 8 nucleotides matching TRBD2. CDR1 and CDR2 from the germline V gene are LNHDA and SQIVND (reference sequence). The CDR3 sequence is 15 residues long. Trimming took 1 base from V and 2 from J; bases not matched to a gene: 1. CDR3 bases: TGTGCCAGTAGTATAGTACTAGCGGCCTACAATGAGCAGTTCTTC. Translation: CASSIVLAAYNEQFF.

The V and J genes are TRBV9 and TRBJ2-1; 8 bases line up with TRBD2. V shed 1 base, J shed 9 bases, and the junction held 12 bases outside the gene matches. Germline V gene data show CDR1 as SGDLS and CDR2 as YYNGEE. The CDR3 runs to 16 residues. The CDR3 spells CASSVRTGGPGGEQFF. The CDR3 bases are TGTGCCAGCAGCGTAAGGACGGGAGGGCCCGGGGGTGAGCAGTTCTTC.

This clone appeared a few times. The gene calls are TRBV28 and TRBJ1-1; D gene unclear. Trimming removed 2 bases from V and 5 bases from J, with 6 bases in between. CDR1 is MDHEN and CDR2 is SYDVKM in the germline V gene. The CDR3 totals 12 residues. In DNA, the CDR3 is TGTGCCAGCAGTTTAGCCACAACTGAAGCTTTCTTT. It specifies CASSLATTEAFF.

V gene TRBV25-1 combines with J gene TRBJ1-5; D gene ambiguous. Germline V gene lookup returns CDR1 MGHDK and CDR2 SYGVNS. V gave up 5 bases and J gave up 2 bases, with 7 bases separating them. This CDR3 region has 13 residues. The CDR3 is CASSNGGNQPQHF. The CDR3 bases are TGTGCCAGCAGTAACGGGGGCAATCAGCCCCAGCATTTT.

This clone was observed a handful of times. The chain employs TRBV14 and TRBJ1-2; maybe TRBD1 (5 bases). Germline CDR1 and CDR2: SGHDN and FVKESK. Trimming pared 0 bases from V and 8 bases from J, leaving 13 bases between. The CDR3 extends over 14 amino acids. The CDR3 nucleotides are TGTGCCAGCAGCCAAGATCAAGGGGTCTGGGGCTACACCTTC. It specifies CASSQDQGVWGYTF.

This clone was picked up one time. The V and J genes are TRBV7-2 and TRBJ2-5; 7 bases agree with TRBD2. The junction had 4 bases not matched to a gene; V was cut back by 5 bases and J by 4 bases. Germline assignment: CDR1 SGHTA and CDR2 FQGNSA. CDR3 length equals 13 residues. In nucleotides, the CDR3 is TGTGCCAGCAGCCCACTAGCGTTAGAGACCCAGTACTTC. It encodes CASSPLALETQYF.

This chain connects TRBV9 to TRBJ2-7, with 7 bases aligning to TRBD1. The germline gives CDR1 SGDLS, CDR2 YYNGEE. CDR3 length: 14 residues. Trimming removed 4 bases from V and 0 bases from J; junction bases left unmatched: 4. The CDR3: CASSMTGHSYEQYF. The CDR3, as DNA: TGTGCCAGCAGCATGACAGGGCACTCCTACGAGCAGTACTTC.

The chain joins TRBV9 to TRBJ2-5, with a weak D call TRBD1 (5 bases). Germline assignment: CDR1 SGDLS and CDR2 YYNGEE. The V end lost 0 bases, the J end lost 5 bases, and 14 bases lay between the germline ends. This CDR3 comprises 15 residues. The CDR3 here is CASSVEGLVSETQYF. The CDR3 DNA sequence: TGTGCCAGCAGCGTAGAGGGGCTAGTTAGTGAGACCCAGTACTTC.

The V gene is TRBV18, the J gene TRBJ2-3; 9 nucleotides match TRBD1. From germline, CDR1 is KGHSH and CDR2 LQKENI. CDR3 length: 15 residues. Losses at the gene ends were 3 bases for V and 7 bases for J; bases not matched to a gene: 8. The CDR3 spells CASSPTGTGSYTQYF. DNA of the CDR3: TGTGCCAGCTCACCGACGGGGACAGGGTCATATACGCAGTATTTT.

The V and J genes are TRBV18 and TRBJ1-2; TRBD1 aligns across 7 bases. V was pared by 4 bases and J by 1 base, with 3 bases of the junction left unmatched. This CDR3 is built from 14 residues. Germline V gene lookup returns CDR1 KGHSH and CDR2 LQKENI. This chain's CDR3 is CASSRGDSNYGYTF. Here the CDR3 DNA reads TGTGCCAGCTCACGGGGGGACAGTAACTATGGCTACACCTTC.

V usage is TRBV19 and J usage is TRBJ2-7; D remains unclear. CDR3 length equals 13 residues. Germline CDR1 is LNHDA and CDR2 is SQIVND (reference sequence). The ends were cut back, 0 bases at V and 6 bases at J, with 9 bases in the middle. Here the CDR3 DNA reads TGTGCCAGTAGTATAGATCCGGACGGCGAGCAGTACTTC. Residues: CASSIDPDGEQYF.

J is TRBJ1-1 and V is TRBV25-1, with D unclear. V shed 3 bases and J shed 0 bases, with 8 bases lying between them. The germline V gene has CDR1 MGHDK and CDR2 SYGVNS. The CDR3 consists of 14 residues. The CDR3 here is CASSETGMNTEAFF. The DNA of the CDR3 is TGTGCCAGCAGTGAGACCGGGATGAACACTGAAGCTTTCTTT.

The rearrangement joins TRBV5-1 to TRBJ2-1; 11 nucleotides agree with TRBD2. The V gene end was trimmed by 4 bases and the J gene end by 0 bases; junction bases not matched to a gene: 9. Germline CDR1 SGHRS, CDR2 YFSETQ. There are 18 residues in the CDR3. CDR3 in amino acids: CASSSSGRALGSYNEQFF. CDR3 in DNA: TGCGCCAGCAGCAGTAGCGGGAGGGCCCTGGGCTCCTACAATGAGCAGTTCTTC.